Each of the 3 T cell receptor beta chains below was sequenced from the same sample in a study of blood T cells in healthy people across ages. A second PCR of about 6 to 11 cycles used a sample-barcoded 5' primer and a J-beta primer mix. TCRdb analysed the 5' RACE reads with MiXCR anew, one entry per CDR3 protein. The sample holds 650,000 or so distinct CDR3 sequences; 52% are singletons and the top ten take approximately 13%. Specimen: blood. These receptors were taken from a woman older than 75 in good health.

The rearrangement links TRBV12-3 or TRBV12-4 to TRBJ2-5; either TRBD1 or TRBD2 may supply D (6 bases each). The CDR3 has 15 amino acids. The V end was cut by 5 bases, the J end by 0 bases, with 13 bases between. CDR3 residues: CASSLKGGHQETQYF. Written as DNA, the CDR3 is TGTGCCAGCAGTCTCAAGGGGGGTCACCAAGAGACCCAGTACTTC.

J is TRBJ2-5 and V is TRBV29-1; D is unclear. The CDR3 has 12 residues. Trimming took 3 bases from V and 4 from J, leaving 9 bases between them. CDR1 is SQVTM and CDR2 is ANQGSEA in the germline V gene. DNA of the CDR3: TGCAGCGTTGACGTCGTACGAGAGACCCAGTACTTC. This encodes CSVDVVRETQYF.

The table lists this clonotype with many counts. The CDR3 spells CASSYNYQTQYF. CDR3 DNA: TGTGCCAGCAGCTATAATTACCAGACGCAGTATTTT. The V and J genes are TRBV7-2 and TRBJ2-3; the D is unclear. The CDR3 is 12 residues long. CDR1 SGHTA and CDR2 FQGNSA come from the germline V gene. V was shortened by 4 bases and J by 9 bases, with 11 bases between the two germline ends. Full variable domain (rest looked up from reference TRBV7-2 and TRBJ2-3): GAGVSQSPSNKVTEKGKDVELRCDPISGHTALYWYRQSLGQGLEFLIYFQGNSAPDKSGLPSDRFSAERTGGSVSTLTIQRTQQEDSAVYLCASSYNYQTQYFGPGTRLTVL.